The 25 T cell receptor beta chains presented below share a single source sample, sequenced in a study of T cell responses to AZD1222 COVID-19 vaccine (dated by TCRdb to the early 2020s). This specimen's time point label, interpreted: baseline before first vaccination. The library came from the immunoSEQ multiplex PCR assay. Here the immuneACCESS table is served through TCRdb, limited to in-frame sequences with V and J called. Missing clones are a known gap in these copies; in checked studies unresolved V genes cover under half, and the rest lacks a known reason. The sample table contains 150,000 to 200,000 clones; only one count was recorded for just over 90% of them. The biggest ten clones account for roughly 3.1% of the sample. The sequences come from peripheral blood, collected on day 0 of AZD1222 vaccination. Receptors were obtained from an adult in good health.

The chain uses TRBV9 and TRBJ1-4; 7 bases map to TRBD1. The CDR3 is 15 amino acids. Per germline, CDR1 SGDLS and CDR2 YYNGEE. Losses at the gene ends were 4 bases for V and 4 bases for J; bases not matched to a gene: 7. Here the CDR3 reads CASSLRQGDNEKLFF. CDR3 sequence (DNA): TGTGCCAGCAGCCTCCGCCAGGGGGATAATGAAAAACTGTTTTTT. Full variable domain (rest looked up from reference TRBV9 and TRBJ1-4): DSGVTQTPKHLITATGQRVTLRCSPRSGDLSVYWYQQSLDQGLQFLIQYYNGEERAKGNILERFSAQQFPDLHSELNLSSLELGDSALYFCASSLRQGDNEKLFFGSGTQLSVL.

This clone was seen once. V gene TRBV6-5 combines with J gene TRBJ1-5; D remains unclear. Germline CDR1 reads MNHEY; CDR2 reads SVGAGI. The CDR3 runs 14 residues. V lost 5 bases and J lost 0, with 8 bases in between. The CDR3 protein is CASSQLYSNQPQHF. The CDR3 coding sequence is TGTGCCAGCAGTCAACTTTATAGCAATCAGCCCCAGCATTTT.

The chain employs TRBV13 and TRBJ1-1; D is uncertain. With 1 base removed from V and 0 bases from J, the gap between germline ends came to 6 bases. The CDR3 runs to 14 residues. Germline V gene data show CDR1 as PRHDT and CDR2 as FYEKMQ (reference sequence). CDR3 DNA: TGTGCCAGCAGCTTAGTGGCTCTGAACACTGAAGCTTTCTTT. Amino acids: CASSLVALNTEAFF. Full variable domain (outside the CDR3, taken from reference TRBV13 and TRBJ1-1): AAGVIQSPRHLIKEKRETATLKCYPIPRHDTVYWYQQGPGQDPQFLISFYEKMQSDKGSIPDRFSAQQFSDYHSELNMSSLELGDSALYFCASSLVALNTEAFFGQGTRLTVV.

The chain recombines TRBV3-1 (or the pseudogene TRBV3-2) with TRBJ2-5; 8 nucleotides line up with TRBD2. The germline gives CDR1 LGHDT, CDR2 YNNKEL (reference sequence). The CDR3 has 14 residues. The V and J ends lost 4 bases and 5 bases, in that order; junction bases with no gene match: 6. CDR3 residues: CASSPSGGGETQYF. The CDR3 bases are TGTGCCAGCAGCCCCTCGGGCGGGGGGGAGACCCAGTACTTC.

The chain uses TRBV27 and TRBJ2-7; 9 bases map to TRBD1. The CDR3 length is 13 residues. Per germline, CDR1 MNHEY and CDR2 SMNVEV (reference sequence). Unmatched junction bases numbered 4, after V lost 8 bases and J lost 2 bases. The CDR3 protein is CASGQGTTYEQYF. DNA of the CDR3: TGTGCCAGCGGACAGGGGACTACCTACGAGCAGTACTTC.

This sequence joins TRBV3-1 (or the pseudogene TRBV3-2) and TRBJ2-7; D gene ambiguous. The CDR3 is 20 amino acids. The germline CDR1 and CDR2 sequences are LGHDT and YNNKEL (reference sequence). Trimming stripped 0 bases from V and 4 bases from J, with 28 bases between. CDR3 residues: CASSQETPTTVQSRLYEQYF. DNA for the CDR3: TGTGCCAGCAGCCAAGAGACCCCCACGACGGTCCAGTCGCGGCTATACGAGCAGTACTTC.

This clone was picked up one time. V usage is TRBV11-2 and J usage is TRBJ2-7, with 7 bases aligning to TRBD1. In germline, CDR1 is SGHAT, CDR2 FQNNGV. This CDR3 contains 14 residues. V lost 5 bases and J lost 3; bases outside the gene matches: 7. CDR3 DNA sequence: TGTGCCAGCAGCGTCCACAGGGGCAGCTACGAGCAGTACTTC. It specifies CASSVHRGSYEQYF.

J is TRBJ1-5 and V is TRBV4-3; D call uncertain. The CDR3 extends over 19 amino acids. CDR1 is LGHNA, CDR2 YSLEER, per germline. V gave up 3 bases and J gave up 2 bases, with 23 bases separating them. For the CDR3, the DNA is TGCGCCAGCAGCCACTCCTCCCGGGAGCGGACTTCACGCAATCAGCCCCAGCATTTT. The encoded protein is CASSHSSRERTSRNQPQHF.

This rearrangement joins TRBV19 to TRBJ1-5; D possibly corresponds to TRBD1 (5 bases). V shed 1 base and J shed 3 bases, with 10 bases lying between them. Germline V gene sequence: CDR1 LNHDA, CDR2 SQIVND (reference sequence). The CDR3 is made up of 15 amino acids. The CDR3 sequence: CASSIGPGLNQPQHF. In DNA, the CDR3 is TGTGCCAGTAGTATAGGCCCGGGGCTCAATCAGCCCCAGCATTTT.

This clone has just a few counts. The CDR3 coding sequence is TGTGCCAGCAGCCAAGATCGGACAGTCAATGAGCAGTTCTTC. Translation: CASSQDRTVNEQFF. The chain carries TRBV3-1 (or the pseudogene TRBV3-2) and TRBJ2-1, with D possibly TRBD1 on 6 matching bases. V was cut by 0 bases and J by 6 bases, with 9 bases left in between. The length of the CDR3 is 14 residues. Germline V CDR1 and CDR2: LGHDT, YNNKEL (reference sequence).

The CDR3 DNA reads as TGTGCCACCACGTTGGGCCCAGGAGTGAACACTGAAGCTTTCTTT. It specifies CATTLGPGVNTEAFF. The chain recombines TRBV6-5 with TRBJ1-1; D is uncertain. V lost 10 bases and J 0 bases, leaving 18 bases between the germline ends. Germline V lookup: CDR1 MNHEY, CDR2 SVGAGI. The CDR3 consists of 15 residues.

J is TRBJ2-1 and V is TRBV7-3; tentatively, D is TRBD2 (6 bases). The V and J ends lost 5 bases and 0 bases respectively, with 26 bases between them. The length of the CDR3 is 20 residues. Germline CDR1 reads SGHTA; CDR2 reads FQGTGA. DNA of the CDR3: TGTGCCAGCAGCCAAAATCCGGGACTGGCAACCTCAAGCTCCTACAATGAGCAGTTCTTC. As protein: CASSQNPGLATSSSYNEQFF.

The V and J genes are TRBV19 and TRBJ1-1; 8 nucleotides agree with TRBD1. Germline CDR1 reads LNHDA; CDR2 reads SQIVND (reference sequence). V gave up 6 bases and J gave up 1 base; unmatched junction bases: 7. This CDR3 has 15 amino acids. This CDR3 reads CASSTHRGANTEAFF. Here the CDR3 DNA reads TGTGCCAGTAGCACCCACAGGGGGGCGAACACTGAAGCTTTCTTT. The full variable domain, rest sourced from reference TRBV19 and TRBJ1-1, is DGGITQSPKYLFRKEGQNVTLSCEQNLNHDAMYWYRQDPGQGLRLIYYSQIVNDFQKGDIAEGYSVSREKKESFPLTVTSAQKNPTAFYLCASSTHRGANTEAFFGQGTRLTVV.

A few counts support this clone. V is TRBV5-5 and J is TRBJ1-3; no clear D gene. The CDR3 runs 16 residues. Per the germline V gene, CDR1 is SGHKS and CDR2 is YYEKEE (reference sequence). The V end was cut by 0 bases, the J end by 0 bases, with 10 bases between. The CDR3 is CASSLGTRVSGNTIYF. The CDR3 coding sequence is TGTGCCAGCAGCTTGGGAACTAGGGTCTCTGGAAACACCATATATTTT.

The chain links TRBV6-6 to TRBJ1-1, with no clear D. The CDR3 consists of 13 residues. Germline V gene sequence: CDR1 MNHNY, CDR2 SVGAGI (reference sequence). The germline V and J ends were trimmed by 2 bases and 3 bases, with 7 bases remaining between them. CDR3: CASSYREDTEAFF. The CDR3 region has the DNA TGTGCCAGCAGTTACCGTGAGGACACTGAAGCTTTCTTT.

The chain has TRBV9 and TRBJ1-1, with TRBD1 as a possible D gene (6 bases). This CDR3 contains 12 residues. Between the trimmed V and J ends, which lost 3 bases and 5 bases, there was a span of 8 bases. The germline V gene encodes CDR1 SGDLS and CDR2 YYNGEE. The CDR3 DNA is TGTGCCAGCAGCGGGCAGGGGACTGAAGCTTTCTTT. Translated, it gives CASSGQGTEAFF.

This sequence joins TRBV5-6 and TRBJ2-5, with D perhaps given as TRBD1 or TRBD2 (6 bases each). This CDR3 comprises 15 residues. V was trimmed by 1 base and J by 3 bases, leaving 13 bases between them. Germline V gene lookup returns CDR1 SGHDT and CDR2 YYEEEE. CDR3 region: CASSLLGGVEETQYF. CDR3 DNA: TGTGCCAGCAGCTTGTTGGGGGGCGTAGAAGAGACCCAGTACTTC.

The chain recombines TRBV5-4 with TRBJ1-3, with D tentatively TRBD1 (6 bases). Germline lookup yields CDR1 SGHNT and CDR2 YYREEE (reference sequence). Trimming shortened V by 4 bases and J by 1 base, and 12 bases separated the two germline ends. There are 15 residues in the CDR3. CDR3 DNA sequence: TGTGCCAGCAGCCCAGGAGGGGGTTCTGGAAACACCATATATTTT. Translation gives CASSPGGGSGNTIYF.

The CDR3 reads CASSLGWPPSTDTQYF. CDR3 DNA sequence: TGTGCCAGCAGCTTAGGATGGCCCCCAAGCACAGATACGCAGTATTTT. This sequence joins TRBV7-2 and TRBJ2-3; D remains ambiguous. Trimming stripped 1 base from V and 0 bases from J, with 11 bases between. The CDR3 has 16 amino acids. CDR1 SGHTA and CDR2 FQGNSA come from the germline V gene.

The chain recombines TRBV11-2 with TRBJ2-2; maybe TRBD2 (6 bases). V lost 3 bases, J lost 4 bases, and 6 bases lay in between. The V gene's germline CDR1 is SGHAT and CDR2 FQNNGV. The CDR3 totals 13 residues. CDR3 nucleotide sequence: TGTGCCAGCAGCTTTAGCGGCACCGGGGAGCTGTTTTTT. It specifies CASSFSGTGELFF.

The chain uses TRBV11-2 and TRBJ1-4; D might be TRBD1 (5 bases). The germline V gene has CDR1 SGHAT and CDR2 FQNNGV. V lost 1 base, J lost 7 bases, and 10 bases lay in between. This CDR3 is built from 14 residues. CDR3 DNA sequence: TGTGCCAGCAGCTTAGGTCAGGGCCGTGAAAAACTGTTTTTT. Protein product: CASSLGQGREKLFF.

The chain combines TRBV29-1 with TRBJ1-2; 8 bases are shared with TRBD1. CDR1 and CDR2 from the germline V gene are SQVTM and ANQGSEA. The CDR3 consists of 15 residues. V trimming: 4 bases; J trimming: 8 bases; junction bases outside the gene matches: 15. CDR3 region: CSVGLSRQGAAGYTF. Here the CDR3 DNA reads TGCAGCGTTGGCCTCTCCAGGCAGGGGGCAGCCGGCTACACCTTC.

CDR3 sequence (DNA): TGTGCCAGCAGCCCGGGCCTTTTTAACACTGAAGCTTTCTTT. Translating gives CASSPGLFNTEAFF. This chain uses TRBV2 with TRBJ1-1; no firm D call. This CDR3 has 14 amino acids. Germline CDR1 is SNHLY and CDR2 is FYNNEI. V lost 6 bases to trimming and J lost 2 bases, with 13 bases between them.

A single count supports this clone. The DNA for the CDR3 is TGTGCCAGTAGTCCAGGCAACTACGAGCAGTACTTC. Protein: CASSPGNYEQYF. The chain joins TRBV19 to TRBJ2-7; no definite D call. The germline V and J ends were trimmed by 5 bases and 3 bases, with 8 bases remaining between them. The CDR3 loop spans 12 amino acids. Germline values: CDR1 LNHDA, CDR2 SQIVND (reference sequence).

The chain employs TRBV7-2 and TRBJ1-2; D is perhaps TRBD1 (6 bases). Germline lookup yields CDR1 SGHTA and CDR2 FQGNSA. Trimming took off 1 base at V and 8 bases at J, with 14 bases between the two ends. The CDR3 length is 14 residues. This chain's CDR3 is CASSLDPGAGGYTF. CDR3 in DNA: TGTGCCAGCAGCTTAGACCCAGGGGCCGGGGGCTACACCTTC.